A selection of T cell receptor beta chains follows, all from one sample in a study of cytomegalovirus exposure and HLA in healthy donors. The protocol was immunoSEQ multiplex PCR, while the TCRdb copy is restricted to in-frame clones and leaves out a portion. Of 150,000 to 250,000 clones detected, more than 75% appear once; the ten largest clones hold 6.5%. Sample: PBMCs. The receptors come from a woman aged 45-60 years in good health and CMV-seropositive. Each CDR3 is given with its conserved first and last residue. D genes are given only for firm matches. Size is omitted from some rows. Given values are once, few, many or a class for expanded clones.

>NA|TRBV6-5|TRBJ2-7|TRBD1
TGTGCCAGCAGTTACTCGACAGGGGACGAGCAGTACTTC
CASSYSTGDEQYF
>NA|TRBV6-5|TRBJ1-5|TRBD1
TGTGCCAGCAGGAAACAGGGGGCAGGTCAGCCCCAGCATTTT
CASRKQGAGQPQHF
>NA|TRBV6-6|TRBJ2-1|TRBD2
TGTGCCAGCAGTTACTCCGGGACTAGGGAGCCCCATGAGCAGTTCTTC
CASSYSGTREPHEQFF
>few|TRBV10-3|TRBJ2-1|TRBD2
TGTGCCATCAGTGGGGAGGGAAGCCACAATGAGCAGTTCTTC
CAISGEGSHNEQFF
>NA|TRBV19|TRBJ1-2|NA
TGTGCCAGTAGTCCCCCGAGCCGCTATGGCTACACCTTC
CASSPPSRYGYTF
>few|TRBV30|TRBJ2-5|TRBD1
TGTGCCTGGAGTGACTTACAGGGGGAGACCCAGTACTTC
CAWSDLQGETQYF
>NA|TRBV4-1|TRBJ2-1|NA
TGCGCCAGCAGCCAAGGGACTCCCTACAATGAGCAGTTCTTC
CASSQGTPYNEQFF
>NA|TRBV29-1|TRBJ2-1|NA
TGCAGCGTTGAACAGAATTACAATGAGCAGTTCTTC
CSVEQNYNEQFF
>NA|TRBV5-4|TRBJ1-1|TRBD1
TGTGCCAGCAGCCCAGGGGGCGCAGGGATGAACACTGAAGCTTTCTTT
CASSPGGAGMNTEAFF
>NA|TRBV9|TRBJ2-3|TRBD2
TGTGCCAGCAGCGGACTAGCGGGGGGCACAGATACGCAGTATTTT
CASSGLAGGTDTQYF
>once|TRBV9|TRBJ2-3|TRBD2
TGTGCCAGGCTACTAGCGGGGGGCAATGGGGATACGCAGTATTTT
CARLLAGGNGDTQYF
>NA|TRBV27|TRBJ2-3|TRBD2
TGTGCCAGCAGTTCCGGGACTAGCGAGTTCACAGATACGCAGTATTTT
CASSSGTSEFTDTQYF
>NA|TRBV18|TRBJ2-2|TRBD1
TGTGCCAGCTCACCAAGGACAGGGTCCGGGGAGCTGTTTTTT
CASSPRTGSGELFF
>NA|TRBV30|TRBJ2-7|TRBD2
TGTGCCTGGGGGGGGGTCGACGAGCAGTACTTC
CAWGGVDEQYF
>NA|TRBV4-1|TRBJ1-1|NA
TGCGCCAGCAGCCAACGCATTGAGGTCAAGGCTTTCTTT
CASSQRIEVKAFF
>NA|TRBV18|TRBJ2-5|NA
TGTGCCAGCTCACCAGACAGACAGACCCAGTACTTC
CASSPDRQTQYF
>once|TRBV28|TRBJ2-3|NA
TGTGCCAGCAGCTACTCCGGGACACTTAGCACAGATACGCAGTATTTT
CASSYSGTLSTDTQYF
>NA|TRBV28|TRBJ1-2|NA
TGTGCCAGCAGTTTAGGAGGGTTGGGGAATGGCTACACCTTC
CASSLGGLGNGYTF
>NA|TRBV27|TRBJ2-7|TRBD1
TGTGCCAGCAGTTTAGGGGACAGGGGTTACGAGCAGTACTTC
CASSLGDRGYEQYF
>NA|TRBV11-2|TRBJ2-4|TRBD2
TGTGCCAGCAGCTTAGCGGGGGGAGGAACCAAAAACATTCAGTACTTC
CASSLAGGGTKNIQYF
>NA|TRBV13|TRBJ2-3|TRBD2
TGTGCCAGCAGCCTAAGCGGGAGGGCCGTCACAGATACGCAGTATTTT
CASSLSGRAVTDTQYF
>NA|TRBV6-1|TRBJ2-7|TRBD1
TGTGCCAGCAGCCTAAGGACAGGGTCGAATAAGCAGTACTTC
CASSLRTGSNKQYF
>NA|TRBV28|TRBJ2-7|TRBD1
TGTGCCAGCAGTTTGTCGATTAGGACAGGGCACGAGCAGTACTTC
CASSLSIRTGHEQYF
>NA|TRBV19|TRBJ2-1|TRBD1
TGTGCCAGTAGTCCTCCCGTGGGACAGGGTTACAATGAGCAGTTCTTC
CASSPPVGQGYNEQFF
>NA|TRBV15|TRBJ1-4|TRBD1
TGTGCCACCAGCCGGGACAGGGGATTAAAACTGTTTTTT
CATSRDRGLKLFF
>NA|TRBV11-2|TRBJ2-5|TRBD1
TGTGCCAGCAGCTTCCAGGGACAGGTGACCCAGGTGACCCAGTACTTC
CASSFQGQVTQVTQYF
>NA|TRBV28|TRBJ2-7|TRBD1
TGTGCCAGCAGTTTAGGGACAGCCTACGAGCAGTACTTC
CASSLGTAYEQYF
>NA|TRBV28|TRBJ2-5|NA
TGTGCCAGCAGTTTAAGTAACTACGTCGGGACCCAGTACTTC
CASSLSNYVGTQYF
>NA|TRBV2|TRBJ2-7|NA
TGTGCCAGCAGCACTAGTTCCCACGAGCAGTACTTC
CASSTSSHEQYF
>NA|TRBV7-3|TRBJ2-1|NA
TGTGCCAGCAGCTTAACGCGAGAGGGCAATGAGCAGTTCTTC
CASSLTREGNEQFF
>NA|TRBV6-6|TRBJ2-2|NA
TGTGCCAGCACCGTCGACTACAACACCGGGGAGCTGTTTTTT
CASTVDYNTGELFF
>NA|TRBV19|TRBJ2-7|TRBD1
TGTGCCACGGGACAGGGGTTTGACGAGCAGTACTTC
CATGQGFDEQYF
>NA|TRBV28|TRBJ1-1|NA
TGTGCCAGCAGTTTAATGGGGAGGCTGAACACTGAAGCTTTCTTT
CASSLMGRLNTEAFF
>NA|TRBV5-4|TRBJ2-3|NA
TGTGCCAGCAGCTTGCAGGGTACCTCAGATACGCAGTATTTT
CASSLQGTSDTQYF
>once|TRBV19|TRBJ1-6|TRBD1
TGTGCCGCCCAGGGGGCAGGGGGTCATGATTCACCCCTCCACTTT
CAAQGAGGHDSPLHF
>NA|TRBV19|TRBJ2-5|TRBD1
TGTGCCAGTCGGACAGGGAACCAAGAGACCCAGTACTTC
CASRTGNQETQYF
>NA|TRBV7-9|TRBJ2-5|TRBD2
TGTGCCAGCAGCCTAGGACTAGCGGACACCCAAGAGACCCAGTACTTC
CASSLGLADTQETQYF
>NA|TRBV5-1|TRBJ2-3|NA
TGCGCCAGCAGCTTGGGCACAAGCACAGATACGCAGTATTTT
CASSLGTSTDTQYF
>NA|TRBV6-1|TRBJ2-4|NA
TGTGCCAGCAGCGCCATGGAAGGGGCCAAAAACAGTCAGTACTTC
CASSAMEGAKNSQYF
>NA|TRBV28|TRBJ2-1|TRBD1
TGTGCCAGCAGTTTAGTAGGACAGGGCTTCAGTGAGCAGTTCTTC
CASSLVGQGFSEQFF
>NA|TRBV7-2|TRBJ2-5|NA
TGTGCCAGCACCCTAAAGAGGCTGGGAGAGACCCAGTACTTC
CASTLKRLGETQYF
>NA|TRBV11-3|TRBJ1-3|NA
TGTGCCAGCAGCTCGGGTTACGGAAACACCATATATTTT
CASSSGYGNTIYF
>NA|TRBV5-1|TRBJ1-1|NA
TGCGCCAGCAGTCTCCGGACAGTGAACACTGAAGCTTTCTTT
CASSLRTVNTEAFF
>NA|TRBV6-6|TRBJ2-7|NA
TGTGCCAGCAGTAACGGGATAGAATACGAGCAGTACTTC
CASSNGIEYEQYF
>NA|TRBV28|TRBJ2-3|NA
TGTGCCAGCAGCTTAATTTCCGGCACAGATACGCAGTATTTT
CASSLISGTDTQYF
>NA|TRBV5-4|TRBJ2-2|TRBD2
TGTGCCAGCAGTATAACTAGCGGGGGGGCCGCCGGGGAGCTGTTTTTT
CASSITSGGAAGELFF
>NA|TRBV5-1|TRBJ2-7|TRBD2
TGCGCCAGCAGCTTGACTAGCGGGAGCCACGAGCAGTACTTC
CASSLTSGSHEQYF
>NA|TRBV27|TRBJ2-5|TRBD2
TGTGCCAGCAGTCCCTTTTTGGCGGGGGGGTACCAAGAGACCCAGTACTTC
CASSPFLAGGYQETQYF
>NA|TRBV5-1|TRBJ2-1|TRBD2
TGCGCCAGCAGCCCCACTAGCGGGTGGGGCAATCCTTTTTTCTTC
CASSPTSGWGNPFFF
>NA|TRBV29-1|TRBJ1-1|NA
TGCAGCGTTGATTCTCCACAGCGGGCCCGCTTACTGAACACTGAAGCTTTCTTT
CSVDSPQRARLLNTEAFF
>NA|TRBV28|TRBJ1-3|TRBD1
TGTGCCAGCAGCTCCACAGGGGGCGCGAGTAGCTCTGGAAACACCATATATTTT
CASSSTGGASSSGNTIYF
>NA|TRBV27|TRBJ2-5|NA
TGTGCCAGCGGATCATCTTGGGGAGGCCAAGAGACCCAGTACTTC
CASGSSWGGQETQYF